Shown below are 30 T cell receptor beta chains from a single sample sequenced in a study of cytomegalovirus exposure and HLA in healthy donors. PCR primers comprised 60 Vbeta and 13 Jbeta primers. Assay: immunoSEQ multiplex PCR; the TCRdb copy retains only in-frame clones and omits some. The sample shows a few hundred thousand clones, around 80% of them seen only once. Sequencing was performed on PBMCs. The receptor source for this set is a woman aged 55-69 years in good health and CMV-seropositive.

This clone was picked up a small number of times. The J gene is TRBJ2-5, the V gene TRBV7-3; maybe TRBD1 (5 bases). The J call may be wrong; the DNA end is better matched by TRBJ2-7. Germline CDR1 and CDR2: SGHTA and FQGTGA. The CDR3 is made up of 13 amino acids. CDR3 bases: TGTGCCAGCAGCCAGGGCAGCTCCTACGAGCAGTACTTC. Encoded protein: CASSQGSSYEQYF.

As for this clone: The junction does not match germline at one end; this may be a read error. This chain connects TRBV7-9 to TRBJ2-7; weak D call: TRBD2 (5 bases). The V gene's germline CDR1 is SEHNR and CDR2 FQNEAQ (reference sequence). CDR3 size: 15 residues. In nucleotides, the CDR3 is TGTTCCAGCGGCCTAGGACTCCCGGGCTCCTACGAGCAGTACTTC. Translating gives CSSGLGLPGSYEQYF.

In its sample, this clone was seen once. CDR3 sequence (DNA): TGTGCCATCAGTGGCGGGACAGGGGTTGAAAAACTGTTTTTT. Its protein product is CAISGGTGVEKLFF. The chain recombines TRBV10-3 with TRBJ1-4, with TRBD1 identical over 10 bases. Germline V gene data show CDR1 as ENHRY and CDR2 as SYGVKD. The CDR3 loop spans 14 amino acids. J gave up 7 bases and V 4 bases, and 3 bases lay outside the gene matches.

The genes are TRBV9 and TRBJ2-2; TRBD2 matches at 10 bases. CDR3 length: 16 amino acids. V shed 0 bases, J shed 7 bases, and the junction held 6 bases outside the gene matches. CDR1 and CDR2 (germline): SGDLS, YYNGEE. This CDR3 is CASSVGAGGANGELFF. The CDR3 coding sequence is TGTGCCAGCAGCGTAGGAGCGGGAGGGGCCAACGGGGAGCTGTTTTTT.

The rearrangement links TRBV13 to TRBJ2-7; 9 bases match TRBD1. Germline V gene lookup returns CDR1 PRHDT and CDR2 FYEKMQ (reference sequence). After removal of 1 base from V and 0 bases from J, the junction contained 7 bases not matched to a gene. This CDR3 has 17 residues. The CDR3 DNA is TGTGCCAGCAGCTTAGAGGGGACAGGGCCGAGCTCCTACGAGCAGTACTTC. Protein product: CASSLEGTGPSSYEQYF.

In this sample, this clone turned up once. The chain combines TRBV18 with TRBJ1-5, with 8 bases fitting TRBD1. V was clipped by 3 bases and J by 2 bases; unmatched bases: 6. The germline CDR1 and CDR2 sequences are KGHSH and LQKENI. CDR3 length: 16 amino acids. The DNA of the CDR3 is TGTGCCAGCTCACCTCGAGGGACAGGAGGCAATCAGCCCCAGCATTTT. Its translation is CASSPRGTGGNQPQHF.

V gene TRBV5-6 combines with J gene TRBJ1-5, with D tentatively TRBD1 (5 bases). Looked up from germline, CDR1 is SGHDT and CDR2 is YYEEEE. The CDR3 contains 15 residues. Trimming took off 3 bases at V and 5 bases at J, with 15 bases between the two ends. Here the CDR3 reads CASSSSGLGYQPQHF. DNA of the CDR3: TGTGCCAGCAGCTCTTCGGGACTGGGCTATCAGCCCCAGCATTTT. Full variable domain (missing parts from reference TRBV5-6 and TRBJ1-5): DAGVTQSPTHLIKTRGQQVTLRCSPKSGHDTVSWYQQALGQGPQFIFQYYEEEERQRGNFPDRFSGHQFPNYSSELNVNALLLGDSALYLCASSSSGLGYQPQHFGDGTRLSIL.

The rearrangement links TRBV12-2 to TRBJ2-7; the DNA was not compared with TRBD2, the D call given in the table. TRBV12-2 is recorded as a pseudogene. The CDR3 has 23 residues. CDR3: CASRFNVPPHSWDGRDGTGEQYF. DNA for the CDR3: TGTGCAAGTCGCTTTAATGTACCCCCCCACAGTTGGGACGGGAGGGATGGAACTGGGGAGCAGTACTTC.

The chain uses TRBV28 and TRBJ2-5; 10 nucleotides agree with TRBD2. The CDR3 has 17 amino acids. CDR1 and CDR2 from the germline V gene are MDHEN and SYDVKM. Germline trimming cut 8 bases from V and 1 base from J; bases unmatched to any gene: 13. CDR3 sequence: CASFSGRFPGIQETQYF. Written as DNA, the CDR3 is TGTGCCAGCTTTAGCGGGAGGTTTCCCGGGATCCAAGAGACCCAGTACTTC.

The gene calls are TRBV6-6 and TRBJ2-3; perhaps TRBD2 as D (6 bases). This CDR3 has 13 amino acids. Germline V gene sequence: CDR1 MNHNY, CDR2 SVGAGI (reference sequence). The V gene lost 4 bases and the J gene lost 6 bases, with 11 bases spanning the gap. The CDR3 DNA sequence: TGTGCCAGCAGTTGGAGGGGCGCGGATACGCAGTATTTT. Translation: CASSWRGADTQYF.

The V and J genes are TRBV2 and TRBJ2-6, with 12 bases matching TRBD1. Germline CDR1 reads SNHLY; CDR2 reads FYNNEI. There are 16 residues in the CDR3. V lost 11 bases, J lost 1 base, and 6 bases stayed unmatched. The CDR3 loop reads CAGTGGGSSGANVLTF. The DNA of the CDR3 is TGTGCCGGGACAGGGGGCGGGTCATCTGGGGCCAACGTCCTGACTTTC.

The chain has TRBV5-8 and TRBJ1-5, with a tentative D call TRBD1 (5 bases). Germline V lookup: CDR1 SGHTS, CDR2 YDEGEE. V dropped 5 bases and J dropped 6 bases, with 12 bases sitting between them. The CDR3 runs 13 residues. CDR3 DNA sequence: TGTGCCAGCAGATTCCAGGGTGTTCAGCCCCAGCATTTT. It encodes CASRFQGVQPQHF. Together with reference TRBV5-8 and TRBJ1-5, the CDR3 gives the full variable domain: EAGVTQSPTHLIKTRGQQATLRCSPISGHTSVYWYQQALGLGLQFLLWYDEGEERNRGNFPPRFSGRQFPNYSSELNVNALELEDSALYLCASRFQGVQPQHFGDGTRLSIL.

The chain couples TRBV5-4 to TRBJ1-1; D gene ambiguous. This CDR3 has 14 residues. Trimming took off 2 bases at V and 0 bases at J, with 8 bases between the two ends. Per the germline V gene, CDR1 is SGHNT and CDR2 is YYREEE (reference sequence). The CDR3 nucleotides read TGTGCCAGCAGCTTTCGGGAGATGAACACTGAAGCTTTCTTT. It is translated as CASSFREMNTEAFF.

The sample holds one count of this clone. The V call is TRBV7-3, the J call TRBJ2-2; 10 bases match TRBD2. Germline V lookup: CDR1 SGHTA, CDR2 FQGTGA. V lost 5 bases to trimming and J lost 2 bases; unmatched junction nucleotides: 11. The CDR3 has 18 amino acids. The CDR3, as DNA: TGTGCCAGCAGCCGAAGGCCTAGCGGGAGTGGAAACACCGGGGAGCTGTTTTTT. This sequence encodes CASSRRPSGSGNTGELFF. Combining the CDR3 with reference TRBV7-3 and TRBJ2-2 gives the whole variable domain GAGVSQTPSNKVTEKGKYVELRCDPISGHTALYWYRQSLGQGPEFLIYFQGTGAADDSGLPNDRFFAVRPEGSVSTLKIQRTERGDSAVYLCASSRRPSGSGNTGELFFGEGSRLTVL.

The gene calls are TRBV5-1 and TRBJ2-6; the match to TRBD1 covers 8 bases. V was pared by 4 bases and J by 0 bases, with 6 bases of the junction left unmatched. The CDR3 has 17 amino acids. Germline V gene sequence: CDR1 SGHRS, CDR2 YFSETQ. The CDR3, as DNA: TGCGCCAGCAGCGTCCGGGACAGGAGCTCTGGGGCCAACGTCCTGACTTTC. Amino acids: CASSVRDRSSGANVLTF.

J is TRBJ2-5 and V is TRBV5-6; D possibly corresponds to TRBD2 (5 bases). Germline assignment: CDR1 SGHDT and CDR2 YYEEEE. V lost 0 bases, J lost 2 bases, and 8 bases lay in between. The CDR3 is made up of 14 amino acids. The CDR3 protein is CASSLAGGQETQYF. As DNA, the CDR3 is TGTGCCAGCAGCTTGGCGGGCGGGCAAGAGACCCAGTACTTC.

The V gene is TRBV4-1, the J gene TRBJ1-1; 8 bases are a match to TRBD1. In germline, CDR1 is MGHRA, CDR2 YSYEKL. This CDR3 contains 15 residues. The trim removed 0 bases at V and 7 bases at J, leaving 7 bases unmatched. As DNA, the CDR3 is TGCGCCAGCAGCCAAGATGGTCAGGGGGCGAGTGAAGCTTTCTTT. It is translated as CASSQDGQGASEAFF.

This chain links TRBV7-8 with TRBJ2-1; 9 positions match TRBD2. The germline V gene encodes CDR1 SGHVS and CDR2 FQNEAQ. The V gene end was trimmed by 2 bases and the J gene end by 0 bases; junction bases not matched to a gene: 8. The CDR3 runs to 18 residues. CDR3 region: CASSLRGSAGGSYNEQFF. CDR3 in DNA: TGTGCCAGCAGCTTAAGAGGCTCAGCGGGAGGCTCCTACAATGAGCAGTTCTTC.

This clone has more than one count but fewer than ten. This chain links TRBV6-1 with TRBJ1-4; perhaps TRBD1 as D (6 bases). From germline, CDR1 is MNHNS and CDR2 SASEGT. V was pared by 7 bases and J by 4 bases, with 16 bases between. The CDR3 is 15 amino acids. For the CDR3, the DNA is TGTGCCAGCAATTCGGGGGGCTGGGTTAATGAAAAACTGTTTTTT. This gives the protein CASNSGGWVNEKLFF.

This clone was seen just once. CDR3 in amino acids: CASSSASGSLYEQYF. For the CDR3, the DNA is TGTGCCAGCAGCTCGGCTAGCGGGAGCCTCTACGAGCAGTACTTC. The chain joins TRBV7-6 to TRBJ2-7; 10 nucleotides agree with TRBD2. The CDR3 is 15 amino acids. Germline lookup yields CDR1 SGHVS and CDR2 FNYEAQ. With V trimmed by 4 bases and J by 3 bases, 6 bases remained unmatched.

Here the CDR3 reads CASSPVSGVPDTQYF. DNA of the CDR3: TGTGCCAGCAGCCCAGTGTCGGGAGTACCAGATACGCAGTATTTT. This chain links TRBV5-6 with TRBJ2-3; a possible D gene is TRBD2 (6 bases). Trimming removed 4 bases from V and 4 bases from J, with 16 bases in between. Germline V lookup: CDR1 SGHDT, CDR2 YYEEEE. The length of the CDR3 is 15 residues.

The chain recombines TRBV2 with TRBJ2-7, with 8 nucleotides matching TRBD1. Trimming at V came to 6 bases and at J to 5 bases, leaving 6 bases not matched to a gene. The CDR3 length is 13 residues. Germline lookup yields CDR1 SNHLY and CDR2 FYNNEI. Here the CDR3 reads CASRVTGEDEQYF. The CDR3 DNA reads TGTGCCAGCAGGGTGACAGGGGAGGACGAGCAGTACTTC. The full variable domain, with the rest looked up from reference TRBV2 and TRBJ2-7, is EPEVTQTPSHQVTQMGQEVILRCVPISNHLYFYWYRQILGQKVEFLVSFYNNEISEKSEIFDDQFSVERPDGSNFTLKIRSTKLEDSAMYFCASRVTGEDEQYFGPGTRLTVT.

The genes are TRBV5-5 and TRBJ1-5; D perhaps matches TRBD1 (6 bases). Trimming stripped 0 bases from V and 6 bases from J, with 10 bases between. This CDR3 comprises 14 residues. Germline V CDR1 and CDR2: SGHKS, YYEKEE (reference sequence). The CDR3 is CASSLVGRGQPQHF. The CDR3 bases are TGTGCCAGCAGCTTGGTTGGCAGGGGTCAGCCCCAGCATTTT.

The rearrangement joins TRBV5-1 to TRBJ2-1, with a weak D call TRBD2 (6 bases). In germline, CDR1 is SGHRS, CDR2 YFSETQ. The CDR3 sequence is 15 residues long. V lost 0 bases and J 0 bases, leaving 7 bases between the germline ends. CDR3 sequence reads: CASSLGSGSYNEQFF. Written as DNA, the CDR3 is TGCGCCAGCAGCTTGGGTAGCGGCTCCTACAATGAGCAGTTCTTC.

This clone was recorded a few times. This chain joins TRBV5-1 and TRBJ2-3; 11 positions agree with TRBD2. CDR1 is SGHRS, CDR2 YFSETQ, per germline. The V gene end was trimmed by 0 bases and the J gene end by 8 bases; junction bases not matched to a gene: 8. CDR3 length: 16 amino acids. DNA for the CDR3: TGCGCCAGCAGCTTGGCAGAACTAGCGGGAGCCGGTACGCAGTATTTT. The encoded protein is CASSLAELAGAGTQYF.

The chain uses TRBV5-1 and TRBJ1-6; D is unresolved. Looked up from germline, CDR1 is SGHRS and CDR2 is YFSETQ. The V end was cut by 0 bases, the J end by 5 bases, with 6 bases between. The length of the CDR3 is 14 residues. The CDR3: CASSLGQDNSPLHF. The CDR3 nucleotides are TGCGCCAGCAGCTTGGGACAAGATAATTCACCCCTCCACTTT.

The rearrangement links TRBV6-4 to TRBJ1-2; D perhaps matches TRBD1 (5 bases). The CDR3 is 17 amino acids. Germline assignment: CDR1 MRHNA and CDR2 SNTAGT. V lost 6 bases and J 1 base, leaving 21 bases between the germline ends. DNA for the CDR3: TGTGCCAGCAGCCCCCTCGGGACGGAGGGAATTAACTATGGCTACACCTTC. This codes for CASSPLGTEGINYGYTF.

V is TRBV28 and J is TRBJ1-1, with D unclear. The length of the CDR3 is 13 residues. In germline, CDR1 is MDHEN, CDR2 SYDVKM. With 5 bases removed from V and 8 bases from J, the gap between germline ends came to 15 bases. Written as DNA, the CDR3 is TGTGCCAGCAGTCCCCCCCCCGGGATGGAAGCTTTCTTT. It yields the protein CASSPPPGMEAFF.

The CDR3 sequence: CAWSGQYNQPQHF. In nucleotides, the CDR3 is TGTGCCTGGAGTGGACAGTACAATCAGCCCCAGCATTTT. The chain uses TRBV30 and TRBJ1-5; a possible D gene is TRBD1 (5 bases). V lost 1 base to trimming and J lost 3 bases, with 7 bases between them. Germline CDR1 and CDR2: GTSNPN and SVGIG (reference sequence). The length of the CDR3 is 13 residues.

The chain is built from TRBV5-1 and TRBJ2-3, with 11 bases that match TRBD2. The germline V gene has CDR1 SGHRS and CDR2 YFSETQ. The CDR3 has 16 amino acids. V trimming: 4 bases; J trimming: 4 bases; junction bases outside the gene matches: 8. The CDR3 here is CASSKDSGRGADTQYF. The CDR3 DNA follows: TGCGCCAGCAGCAAAGATAGCGGGAGGGGTGCAGATACGCAGTATTTT.